Below, 27 T cell receptor beta chains from the same sample are listed, as sequenced in a study of T-cell memory formation after mild COVID-19. MiXCR, run by TCRdb on the 5' RACE reads, gives a single entry per CDR3 protein. The sample includes a few hundred thousand distinct CDR3 sequences, around a fifth of them seen just once. Material for sequencing was PBMCs or a T cell subset sorted from them (not recorded which). All receptors come from a man aged 18 to 29 who had mild COVID-19 (a few samples of this study predate the infection). Cell type and time point are not known.

The V gene is TRBV29-1, the J gene TRBJ2-3; 7 bases are a match to TRBD2. Germline-derived CDR1 and CDR2 are SQVTM and ANQGSEA. The CDR3 length is 12 residues. With V trimmed by 3 bases and J by 6 bases, 3 bases remained unmatched. This chain's CDR3 is CSVEREGDTQYF. The CDR3 nucleotides read TGCAGCGTTGAGAGGGAGGGTGATACGCAGTATTTT.

This clonotype was observed many times. V and J are TRBV5-6 and TRBJ1-2; 7 nucleotides line up with TRBD1. V lost 2 bases and J lost 2; bases outside the gene matches: 3. This CDR3 region has 14 residues. Germline CDR1 SGHDT, CDR2 YYEEEE. The CDR3 here is CASSFGQANYGYTF. In DNA form, the CDR3 reads TGTGCCAGCAGCTTCGGACAGGCCAACTATGGCTACACCTTC.

The chain links TRBV6-6 to TRBJ1-5, with D perhaps matching TRBD1 (5 bases). V was trimmed by 6 bases and J by 2 bases, leaving 14 bases between them. Germline V lookup: CDR1 MNHNY, CDR2 SVGAGI (reference sequence). The CDR3 contains 15 residues. The CDR3 reads CASSLDRYGNQPQHF. DNA of the CDR3: TGTGCCAGCAGCCTTGACAGATATGGCAATCAGCCCCAGCATTTT.

The rearrangement links TRBV28 to TRBJ1-4; 7 positions agree with TRBD1. The CDR3 sequence is 12 residues long. CDR1 and CDR2 (germline): MDHEN, SYDVKM. Germline trimming cut 10 bases from V and 8 bases from J; bases unmatched to any gene: 7. CDR3 residues: CATLRQGEKLFF. The CDR3 nucleotides are TGTGCCACCTTACGACAGGGAGAAAAACTGTTTTTT.

This clonotype was seen a handful of times. The V gene is TRBV4-3, the J gene TRBJ1-2; 7 nucleotides line up with TRBD1. This CDR3 has 16 residues. Trimming removed 3 bases from V and 4 bases from J; junction bases left unmatched: 11. Germline V gene data show CDR1 as LGHNA and CDR2 as YSLEER. Here the CDR3 reads CASSHIFDRDIYGYTF. CDR3 bases: TGCGCCAGCAGCCATATCTTCGACAGGGACATCTATGGCTACACCTTC.

The V call is TRBV20-1, the J call TRBJ2-5; D unclear. The germline CDR1 and CDR2 sequences are DFQATT and SNEGSKA (reference sequence). V was cut by 7 bases and J by 7 bases, with 22 bases left in between. The CDR3 covers 14 residues. DNA of the CDR3: TGCAGTGTCGACGACACTGCCCAGCATTGGACCCAGTACTTC. Amino acids: CSVDDTAQHWTQYF.

This chain links TRBV5-1 with TRBJ2-5, with unresolved D. Germline values: CDR1 SGHRS, CDR2 YFSETQ. This CDR3 region has 14 residues. Trimming shortened V by 0 bases and J by 5 bases, and 11 bases separated the two germline ends. This chain's CDR3 is CASSLAELRETQYF. Here the CDR3 DNA reads TGCGCCAGCAGCTTGGCCGAGTTGAGGGAGACCCAGTACTTC.

In this sample, this clonotype turned up a few times. The V gene is TRBV12-3 or TRBV12-4, the J gene TRBJ1-5, with 9 bases identical to TRBD1. J was trimmed by 4 bases and V by 4 bases; bases with no gene match: 5. The CDR3 is 15 amino acids. CDR3 sequence reads: CASSYGQGSNQPQHF. The CDR3, as DNA: TGTGCCAGCAGTTACGGACAGGGGAGTAATCAGCCCCAGCATTTT.

The rearrangement uses TRBV11-2 and TRBJ1-1; a possible D gene is TRBD1 (5 bases). This CDR3 has 12 amino acids. Germline-derived CDR1 and CDR2 are SGHAT and FQNNGV. Trimming shortened V by 2 bases and J by 11 bases, and 12 bases separated the two germline ends. CDR3 sequence (DNA): TGTGCCAGCAGCTTACGTCAGGGAGACGCTTTCTTT. Its protein product is CASSLRQGDAFF.

The chain carries TRBV5-1 and TRBJ1-2; D ambiguous. The germline V gene encodes CDR1 SGHRS and CDR2 YFSETQ. The V end lost 2 bases, the J end lost 0 bases, and 11 bases lay between the germline ends. This CDR3 spans 15 amino acids. CDR3 nucleotide sequence: TGCGCCAGCAGCTTCTCTCCATCGTCTAACTATGGCTACACCTTC. It encodes CASSFSPSSNYGYTF.

The chain joins TRBV24-1 to TRBJ2-4; possibly TRBD1 for D (5 bases). Germline-derived CDR1 and CDR2 are KGHDR and SFDVKD. V was pared by 4 bases and J by 8 bases, with 14 bases between. This CDR3 contains 14 residues. The CDR3: CATSEQGGADIQYF. DNA for the CDR3: TGTGCCACCAGTGAGCAGGGCGGTGCGGACATTCAGTACTTC.

The V and J genes are TRBV12-5 and TRBJ1-2; D is uncertain. The germline V gene has CDR1 LGHNT and CDR2 FRNRAP. V lost 6 bases to trimming and J lost 4 bases, with 15 bases between them. The CDR3 extends over 14 amino acids. The DNA for the CDR3 is TGTGCTAGTGGCCTTGGGGAGTGGGGCTATGGCTACACCTTC. Amino acids: CASGLGEWGYGYTF.

This clonotype was observed a few times. V gene TRBV12-3 or TRBV12-4 combines with J gene TRBJ2-5; 12 bases agree with TRBD1. Trimming took 6 bases from V and 3 from J; bases not matched to a gene: 8. The CDR3 totals 16 residues. CDR3 DNA: TGTGCCAGCAGCCGGGACAGGGGGCGTCTAGAAGAGACCCAGTACTTC. Translated: CASSRDRGRLEETQYF.

This clonotype was seen a few times. The chain employs TRBV5-1 and TRBJ1-3; D not resolved. This CDR3 has 15 amino acids. Germline assignment: CDR1 SGHRS and CDR2 YFSETQ. Trimming left V 3 bases short and J 0 bases short, with 10 bases between. CDR3 coding DNA: TGCGCCAGCAGCTGGGGAGGACCCTCTGGAAACACCATATATTTT. Amino acid sequence: CASSWGGPSGNTIYF.

In this sample, this clonotype turned up a few times. The chain has TRBV11-1 and TRBJ1-5; D gene unclear. There are 12 residues in the CDR3. V shed 5 bases and J shed 3 bases, with 5 bases lying between them. Looked up from germline, CDR1 is SGHAT and CDR2 is FQDESV (reference sequence). The CDR3 DNA sequence: TGTGCCAGCAGCGACAACAATCAGCCCCAGCATTTT. Translating it yields CASSDNNQPQHF.

Remarks on this clonotype: A much more abundant neighbour one base away suggests this may be a read error. V gene TRBV15 combines with J gene TRBJ1-4, with D unclear. V shed 0 bases and J shed 6 bases, with 11 bases lying between them. CDR1 is LNHNV and CDR2 is YYDKDF in the germline V gene (reference sequence). CDR3 length: 15 residues. CDR3 residues: CATSRDLAWDEKLFF. The DNA of the CDR3 is TGTGCCACCAGCAGAGACCTGGCCTGGGATGAAAAACTGTTTTTT.

The chain uses TRBV27 and TRBJ1-2, with TRBD1 matching 9 bases. The J segment lost 2 bases and the V segment lost 4 bases, leaving 8 bases of the junction unmatched. The CDR3 consists of 16 residues. The germline V gene encodes CDR1 MNHEY and CDR2 SMNVEV (reference sequence). The CDR3 nucleotides are TGTGCCAGCAGTTCGGCCGGGACAGGGACGAACTATGGCTACACCTTC. Encoded protein: CASSSAGTGTNYGYTF.

V usage is TRBV4-2 and J usage is TRBJ2-7, with TRBD1 identical over 9 bases. Germline CDR1 LGHNA, CDR2 YNFKEQ. The CDR3 has 17 amino acids. Trimming removed 3 bases from V and 3 bases from J; junction bases left unmatched: 12. In DNA form, the CDR3 reads TGTGCCAGCAGCCAGACCGGGGGGACAGGGAATAGCTACGAGCAGTACTTC. This encodes CASSQTGGTGNSYEQYF.

The chain links TRBV2 to TRBJ1-1, with D possibly matching TRBD1 (6 bases). The CDR3 extends over 13 amino acids. CDR1 and CDR2 from the germline V gene are SNHLY and FYNNEI. The V gene lost 3 bases and the J gene lost 5 bases, with 10 bases spanning the gap. The CDR3 DNA reads TGTGCCAGCAGTGAGGGGGCAGGGACTGAAGCTTTCTTT. Amino acid sequence: CASSEGAGTEAFF. Full variable domain (remainder filled in from reference TRBV2 and TRBJ1-1): EPEVTQTPSHQVTQMGQEVILRCVPISNHLYFYWYRQILGQKVEFLVSFYNNEISEKSEIFDDQFSVERPDGSNFTLKIRSTKLEDSAMYFCASSEGAGTEAFFGQGTRLTVV.

The V gene is TRBV7-2, the J gene TRBJ2-1; either TRBD1 or TRBD2 may supply D (5 bases each). Germline CDR1 and CDR2: SGHTA and FQGNSA. With 1 base removed from V and 2 bases from J, the gap between germline ends came to 15 bases. This CDR3 region has 17 residues. The CDR3 DNA is TGTGCCAGCAGCTTAGGCTTGAGGGGATTCGCCTACAATGAGCAGTTCTTC. This encodes CASSLGLRGFAYNEQFF.

The sample holds a few counts of this clonotype. The chain recombines TRBV6-5 with TRBJ2-4; TRBD2 aligns across 7 bases. CDR1 and CDR2 (germline): MNHEY, SVGAGI. J was trimmed by 0 bases and V by 6 bases; bases with no gene match: 2. The CDR3 extends over 14 amino acids. The CDR3 region is CASRGGEAKNIQYF. As DNA, the CDR3 is TGTGCCAGCAGGGGAGGGGAAGCCAAAAACATTCAGTACTTC.

Many counts were recorded for this clonotype. This chain uses TRBV7-9 with TRBJ2-3; a weak D match, TRBD1 (6 bases). CDR3 length: 14 amino acids. Germline V gene sequence: CDR1 SEHNR, CDR2 FQNEAQ (reference sequence). V was pared by 3 bases and J by 1 base, with 8 bases between. CDR3 protein: CASSFWTGTDTQYF. CDR3 nucleotides: TGTGCCAGCAGCTTTTGGACAGGCACAGATACGCAGTATTTT.

This clonotype was found a few times. The rearrangement joins TRBV7-3 to TRBJ2-3; 7 nucleotides agree with TRBD1. CDR1 and CDR2 (germline): SGHTA, FQGTGA. The trim removed 5 bases at V and 2 bases at J, leaving 7 bases unmatched. CDR3 length: 15 residues. The CDR3: CASSHRDSSTDTQYF. The CDR3 nucleotides are TGTGCCAGCAGCCACCGGGACAGCTCCACAGATACGCAGTATTTT.

There are a few counts of this clonotype. The genes are TRBV7-2 and TRBJ2-2, with TRBD2 as a possible D gene (5 bases). The CDR3 is made up of 13 amino acids. Germline loops: CDR1 SGHTA, CDR2 FQGNSA. V shed 5 bases and J shed 6 bases, with 10 bases lying between them. The CDR3 sequence is CASSASWPGELFF. Written as DNA, the CDR3 is TGTGCCAGCAGCGCTAGCTGGCCCGGGGAGCTGTTTTTT.

V is TRBV6-5 and J is TRBJ1-1; D gene ambiguous. CDR3 length: 14 amino acids. The V end was cut by 4 bases, the J end by 11 bases, with 20 bases between. Germline V CDR1 and CDR2: MNHEY, SVGAGI. CDR3 bases: TGTGCCAGCAGTTTGGTCTCCGGACCGCGGTGGGCTTTCTTT. Amino acids: CASSLVSGPRWAFF.

The V and J genes are TRBV6-2 or TRBV6-3 and TRBJ2-7, with D perhaps assigned TRBD1 or TRBD2 (7 bases each). Germline V gene data show CDR1 as MNHEY and CDR2 as SVGEGT. Trimming took off 4 bases at V and 6 bases at J, with 10 bases between the two ends. CDR3 length: 12 amino acids. The CDR3 protein is CASSSRGGEQYV. The CDR3 bases are TGTGCCAGCAGTTCCAGGGGGGGCGAGCAGTACGTC.

Here the CDR3 reads CSARWGPGTDTQYF. Written as DNA, the CDR3 is TGCAGTGCTAGGTGGGGCCCGGGAACAGATACGCAGTATTTT. The chain uses TRBV20-1 and TRBJ2-3; D is perhaps TRBD1 or TRBD2 (5 bases each). The V gene lost 3 bases and the J gene lost 3 bases, with 13 bases spanning the gap. Germline V gene lookup returns CDR1 DFQATT and CDR2 SNEGSKA (reference sequence). This CDR3 is 14 amino acids long.